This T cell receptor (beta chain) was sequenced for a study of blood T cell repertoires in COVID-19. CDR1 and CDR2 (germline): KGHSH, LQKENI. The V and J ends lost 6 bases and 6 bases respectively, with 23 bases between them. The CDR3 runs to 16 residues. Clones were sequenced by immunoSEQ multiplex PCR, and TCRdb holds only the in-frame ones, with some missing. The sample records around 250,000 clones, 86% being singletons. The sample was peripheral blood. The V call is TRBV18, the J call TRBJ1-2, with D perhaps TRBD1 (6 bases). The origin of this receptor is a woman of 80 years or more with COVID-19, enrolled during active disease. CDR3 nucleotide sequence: TGTGCCAGCTCCCCGCTCGCGGGGGGCGTAAGGAATGGCTACACCTTC. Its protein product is CASSPLAGGVRNGYTF.